Sequencing of this TCR beta chain was carried out in a study of spatial heterogeneity in lung cancer. As for the study in general: Detection consistently captured more beta-chain sequences than alpha-chain sequences.

This clonotype was found many times. TCRdb re-analysed the 5' RACE reads in MiXCR, keeping a single row per CDR3 protein. The repertoire holds tens of thousands of distinct CDR3 sequences, with approximately 6% as singletons. Time point: sample taken at primary tumor resection. The CDR3 sequence is 13 residues long. J gave up 8 bases and V 0 bases, and 4 bases lay outside the gene matches. Germline lookup yields CDR1 SGHRS and CDR2 YFSETQ. The rearrangement uses TRBV5-1 and TRBJ1-1, with 7 bases that match TRBD1. The receptor was isolated from a female donor with early-stage non-small cell lung cancer. Sequencing was performed on PBMCs, taken at surgery. The CDR3 DNA reads as TGCGCCAGCAGCTTGGGGACAGGCTCGGAAGCTTTCTTT. This encodes CASSLGTGSEAFF.